These 25 T cell receptor beta chains share one sample of origin, sequenced in a study of CD8+ T cells in alopecia areata. The sample's treatment: oral pan-JAK inhibitor, 5-10 mg twice daily. cDNA serving as the sequencing template came from extracted, reverse transcribed RNA. TCRdb's copy holds only in-frame clones and misses some; the assay was immunoSEQ multiplex PCR. The data contain about 160,000 clones, roughly 65% of them singletons. The material sequenced was CD4+ T cells sorted from blood, taken at week 4, from a patient treated with tofacitinib. Receptors originate from a human donor with alopecia areata.

This chain joins TRBV29-1 and TRBJ1-2; D possibly corresponds to TRBD1 (5 bases). V was clipped by 0 bases and J by 6 bases, with 5 bases between them. Germline loops: CDR1 SQVTM, CDR2 ANQGSEA. The CDR3 consists of 11 residues. The DNA of the CDR3 is TGCAGCGTTGAAGAAGGGGATGGCTACACCTTC. It is translated as CSVEEGDGYTF. Filled out from reference TRBV29-1 and TRBJ1-2, the complete variable domain reads SAVISQKPSRDICQRGTSLTIQCQVDSQVTMMFWYRQQPGQSLTLIATANQGSEATYESGFVIDKFPISRPNLTFSTLTVSNMSPEDSSIYLCSVEEGDGYTFGSGTRLTVV.

This clone has more than one count but fewer than ten. J is TRBJ1-1 and V is TRBV20-1; 7 nucleotides match TRBD1. The CDR3 runs to 10 residues. Germline CDR1 and CDR2: DFQATT and SNEGSKA (reference sequence). Trimming removed 5 bases from V and 8 bases from J; junction bases left unmatched: 2. CDR3 DNA sequence: TGCAGTGCTTGGGGACAGGAAGCTTTCTTT. Translation gives CSAWGQEAFF.

This clone showed up just a few times. The genes are TRBV29-1 and TRBJ2-5; tentative D call: TRBD1 (6 bases). CDR1 is SQVTM, CDR2 ANQGSEA, per germline. This CDR3 contains 13 residues. V was shortened by 7 bases and J by 5 bases, with 17 bases between the two germline ends. CDR3 protein: CSARDTARETQYF. CDR3 nucleotide sequence: TGCAGCGCCAGGGACACCGCGAGGGAGACCCAGTACTTC.

This clone was seen only a few times. The chain recombines TRBV4-2 with TRBJ1-3; no firm D call. The CDR3 covers 13 residues. Germline V gene data show CDR1 as LGHNA and CDR2 as YNFKEQ. The ends were cut back, 4 bases at V and 4 bases at J, with 8 bases in the middle. The CDR3 DNA reads as TGTGCCAGCAGCCCTTTATCAGGAAACACCATATATTTT. Translation gives CASSPLSGNTIYF.

The chain recombines TRBV5-1 with TRBJ2-5, with D hard to call. From germline, CDR1 is SGHRS and CDR2 YFSETQ. The V end lost 4 bases, the J end lost 4 bases, and 23 bases lay between the germline ends. The CDR3 runs 17 residues. CDR3 DNA sequence: TGCGCCAGCAGCCTGGCCCGGCTCAACATGCCGGGAGAGACCCAGTACTTC. This encodes CASSLARLNMPGETQYF.

CDR3 region: CALGGGLLETQYF. DNA for the CDR3: TGTGCCCTGGGAGGGGGCTTGTTAGAGACCCAGTACTTC. The rearrangement joins TRBV2 to TRBJ2-5; the D gene could be TRBD1 or TRBD2 (7 bases each). V shed 11 bases and J shed 4 bases, with 17 bases lying between them. The CDR3 is made up of 13 amino acids. CDR1 and CDR2 from the germline V gene are SNHLY and FYNNEI.

The chain uses TRBV6-1 and TRBJ2-5; D is possibly TRBD1 or TRBD2 (5 bases each). CDR1 MNHNS and CDR2 SASEGT come from the germline V gene. The V end lost 4 bases, the J end lost 5 bases, and 11 bases lay between the germline ends. This CDR3 spans 13 amino acids. This chain's CDR3 is CASSGSWGETQYF. As DNA, the CDR3 is TGTGCCAGCAGTGGGTCTTGGGGGGAGACCCAGTACTTC.

The CDR3 DNA follows: TGTGCCAGCACCACCTTACGGAAACCCAATGAGCAGTTCTTC. This translates into CASTTLRKPNEQFF. The chain recombines TRBV2 with TRBJ2-1; the D is unclear. The V gene's germline CDR1 is SNHLY and CDR2 FYNNEI. The CDR3 has 14 amino acids. V lost 7 bases, J lost 6 bases, and 16 bases lay in between.

The chain is built from TRBV7-2 and TRBJ2-4; either TRBD1 or TRBD2 may supply D (5 bases each). Between the trimmed V and J ends, which lost 5 bases and 8 bases, there was a span of 13 bases. This CDR3 comprises 13 residues. Per the germline V gene, CDR1 is SGHTA and CDR2 is FQGNSA. DNA for the CDR3: TGTGCCAGCAGCCCAGCAGGGCGGGACATTCAGTACTTC. It codes for CASSPAGRDIQYF.

This chain connects TRBV7-9 to TRBJ2-6; maybe TRBD2 (7 bases). The CDR3 runs 17 residues. Germline assignment: CDR1 SEHNR and CDR2 FQNEAQ (reference sequence). The V end lost 0 bases, the J end lost 2 bases, and 11 bases lay between the germline ends. The CDR3 nucleotides read TGTGCCAGCAGCTTAGCGCGCGGGGGCACTGGGGCCAACGTCCTGACTTTC. It encodes CASSLARGGTGANVLTF. Complete variable domain (other parts from reference TRBV7-9 and TRBJ2-6): DTGVSQNPRHKITKRGQNVTFRCDPISEHNRLYWYRQTLGQGPEFLTYFQNEAQLEKSRLLSDRFSAERPKGSFSTLEIQRTEQGDSAMYLCASSLARGGTGANVLTFGAGSRLTVL.

The chain recombines TRBV9 with TRBJ2-5, with unresolved D. The V end was cut by 3 bases, the J end by 5 bases, with 11 bases between. The CDR3 covers 13 residues. The V gene's germline CDR1 is SGDLS and CDR2 YYNGEE. The CDR3 reads CASSGGYFETQYF. The CDR3, as DNA: TGTGCCAGCAGCGGGGGATACTTCGAGACCCAGTACTTC.

The chain has TRBV30 and TRBJ1-2; 10 bases match TRBD1. The trim removed 2 bases at V and 4 bases at J, leaving 4 bases unmatched. CDR3 size: 14 residues. Germline V gives CDR1 GTSNPN, CDR2 SVGIG (reference sequence). CDR3 residues: CAWSRTGGTYGYTF. The CDR3 DNA reads as TGTGCCTGGAGTCGGACAGGGGGGACCTATGGCTACACCTTC.

A few counts support this clone. The chain employs TRBV5-4 and TRBJ2-1, with a possible D match to TRBD2 (6 bases). Deletions cut 1 base from V and 7 bases from J, with 9 bases between. The CDR3 consists of 13 residues. Germline V lookup: CDR1 SGHNT, CDR2 YYREEE (reference sequence). CDR3 coding DNA: TGTGCCAGCAGCTTGTCTCGGGGGAATGAGCAGTTCTTC. This sequence encodes CASSLSRGNEQFF.

The chain combines TRBV20-1 with TRBJ1-1, with 7 nucleotides matching TRBD1. Germline CDR1 and CDR2: DFQATT and SNEGSKA (reference sequence). V shed 6 bases and J 5 bases; nucleotides not matched to a gene: 3. The CDR3 is 11 amino acids. The CDR3 DNA follows: TGCAGTGCCAGGGGGGGTACTGAAGCTTTCTTT. Amino acid sequence: CSARGGTEAFF.

As concerns this clone: Mismatch with germline at one junction end may stem from a read error. J is TRBJ1-4 and V is TRBV5-1; D remains ambiguous. CDR3 length equals 15 residues. The V gene's germline CDR1 is SGHRS and CDR2 YFSETQ. This CDR3 reads CASRDGPATNKKLFF. The CDR3 DNA reads TGCGCCAGCCGTGATGGCCCTGCAACTAATAAAAAACTGTTTTTT.

This rearrangement joins TRBV25-1 to TRBJ1-1; 7 nucleotides agree with TRBD1. This CDR3 contains 15 residues. Germline CDR1 and CDR2: MGHDK and SYGVNS. V was clipped by 3 bases and J by 4 bases; unmatched bases: 8. Here the CDR3 DNA reads TGTGCCAGCAGTGACGCTAGACAGGGAGCCACTGAAGCTTTCTTT. Translating it yields CASSDARQGATEAFF.

This chain joins TRBV29-1 and TRBJ2-7, with 8 bases identical to TRBD2. The V and J ends lost 7 bases and 2 bases, in that order; junction bases with no gene match: 4. This CDR3 contains 12 residues. Per the germline V gene, CDR1 is SQVTM and CDR2 is ANQGSEA. The CDR3 region is CSAGGGPYEQYF. For the CDR3, the DNA is TGCAGCGCAGGCGGGGGGCCCTACGAGCAGTACTTC.

The chain joins TRBV19 to TRBJ2-7; 9 nucleotides match TRBD2. Trimming took 10 bases from V and 2 from J; bases not matched to a gene: 6. Germline V gene lookup returns CDR1 LNHDA and CDR2 SQIVND (reference sequence). This CDR3 comprises 13 residues. The CDR3: CATAGGPTYEQYF. CDR3 bases: TGTGCCACGGCGGGAGGGCCAACCTACGAGCAGTACTTC.

Notes on this clone: Additional DNA sequences in this sample encode the identical CDR3. CDR3 region: CSVDRLQETQYF. The CDR3 coding sequence is TGCAGCGTCGACAGACTTCAAGAGACCCAGTACTTC. The chain combines TRBV29-1 with TRBJ2-5; possibly TRBD1 for D (5 bases). This CDR3 comprises 12 residues. The V gene lost 6 bases and the J gene lost 2 bases, with 10 bases spanning the gap. CDR1 is SQVTM and CDR2 is ANQGSEA in the germline V gene.

This clone was seen more than once but under ten times. This chain links TRBV11-2 with TRBJ2-6; 10 nucleotides agree with TRBD1. The CDR3 is 19 residues long. CDR1 and CDR2 from the germline V gene are SGHAT and FQNNGV. Trimming at V came to 5 bases and at J to 5 bases, leaving 15 bases not matched to a gene. In DNA form, the CDR3 reads TGTGCCAGCAGCCCCCGGTTCGGGACAGGGGCACTCCGGGCCAACGTCCTGACTTTC. Translated: CASSPRFGTGALRANVLTF. The variable domain in full, completed from reference TRBV11-2 and TRBJ2-6, reads EAGVAQSPRYKIIEKRQSVAFWCNPISGHATLYWYQQILGQGPKLLIQFQNNGVVDDSQLPKDRFSAERLKGVDSTLKIQPAKLEDSAVYLCASSPRFGTGALRANVLTFGAGSRLTVL.

The J gene is TRBJ2-7, the V gene TRBV9, with D maybe TRBD1 (6 bases). CDR3 length: 15 residues. The germline CDR1 and CDR2 sequences are SGDLS and YYNGEE. The V and J ends lost 0 bases and 1 base respectively, with 11 bases between them. Here the CDR3 DNA reads TGTGCCAGCAGCGTAGGGGACACTTTTTCCTACGAGCAGTACTTC. This sequence encodes CASSVGDTFSYEQYF.

The J gene is TRBJ2-3, the V gene TRBV27, with no clear D. CDR3 length: 14 residues. The V end lost 6 bases, the J end lost 1 base, and 11 bases lay between the germline ends. From germline, CDR1 is MNHEY and CDR2 SMNVEV (reference sequence). CDR3 loop: CASRFGLGTDTQYF. In DNA, the CDR3 is TGTGCCAGCAGGTTTGGTTTGGGCACAGATACGCAGTATTTT.

The genes are TRBV2 and TRBJ1-2; 8 bases fit TRBD1. CDR3 length: 14 amino acids. The V gene end was trimmed by 7 bases and the J gene end by 6 bases; junction bases not matched to a gene: 10. CDR1 and CDR2 (germline): SNHLY, FYNNEI. DNA of the CDR3: TGTGCCAGCATTCGATCGACAGGGGACGATGGCTACACCTTC. It codes for CASIRSTGDDGYTF.

For the CDR3, the DNA is TGCAGCGTCGGCCTAAGGCAGGACGAGCAGTACTTC. As protein: CSVGLRQDEQYF. V and J are TRBV29-1 and TRBJ2-7; D unresolved. CDR1 and CDR2 (germline): SQVTM, ANQGSEA. The V end lost 6 bases, the J end lost 5 bases, and 14 bases lay between the germline ends. This CDR3 region has 12 residues.

This clone was observed a few times. The CDR3 loop is CAWSVGILRGTEAFF. Written as DNA, the CDR3 is TGTGCCTGGAGTGTGGGGATCCTGAGGGGGACTGAAGCTTTCTTT. This chain connects TRBV30 to TRBJ1-1, with D possibly being TRBD1 (6 bases). The CDR3 contains 15 residues. V was shortened by 0 bases and J by 5 bases, with 16 bases between the two germline ends. CDR1 is GTSNPN, CDR2 SVGIG, per germline (reference sequence).